A single sample gave rise to the 14 T cell receptor beta chains below, sequenced in a study of T-cell reconstitution after alpha-beta-depleted transplantation in children. Preparing the TCRbeta library involved the use of unique molecular identifiers. TCRdb itself ran the PCR reads through MiXCR, one entry per CDR3 protein. There are hundreds of thousands of distinct CDR3 sequences in the sample; about 17% occur only once, and roughly 41% lies in the top ten. The material sequenced was PBMCs, mostly from graft donor cells, taken 360 days after TCRalphabeta/CD19-depleted stem cell transplant. Source of these receptors: a male patient aged 2 to 10 who had a stem cell transplant for acute lymphoblastic leukemia, so the T cells may come from the graft donor.

In its sample, this clonotype was seen many times. The chain joins TRBV9 to TRBJ2-7; D perhaps matches TRBD2 (6 bases). This CDR3 has 15 amino acids. CDR1 SGDLS and CDR2 YYNGEE come from the germline V gene. Trimming took off 0 bases at V and 4 bases at J, with 14 bases between the two ends. Here the CDR3 reads CASSVGGTELYEQYF. The CDR3 DNA reads TGTGCCAGCAGCGTAGGTGGGACTGAGCTGTACGAGCAGTACTTC.

This clonotype appeared a few times. The rearrangement joins TRBV12-3 or TRBV12-4 to TRBJ2-4; 7 bases fit TRBD1. The CDR3 loop spans 13 amino acids. V trimming: 4 bases; J trimming: 6 bases; junction bases outside the gene matches: 3. CDR3 loop: CASSSGTVNIQYF. The CDR3 region has the DNA TGTGCCAGCAGTTCCGGGACAGTAAACATTCAGTACTTC.

This clonotype was detected a few times. This chain uses TRBV28 with TRBJ2-5; possibly TRBD2 for D (5 bases). The CDR3 has 15 residues. V was trimmed by 5 bases and J by 1 base, leaving 14 bases between them. Looked up from germline, CDR1 is MDHEN and CDR2 is SYDVKM. The CDR3 spells CASSLPDSLQETQYF. For the CDR3, the DNA is TGTGCCAGCAGTCTTCCGGACTCGCTCCAAGAGACCCAGTACTTC.

This chain links TRBV21-1 with TRBJ2-7; the table's D call, TRBD1, was not checked against the DNA. TRBV21-1 is reported as a pseudogene. This CDR3 has 14 amino acids. CDR3 in DNA: TGTGCCAGCAGCAAAGACAGGGTGGCCTACGAGCAGTACTTC. Protein: CASSKDRVAYEQYF.

This clonotype was picked up many times. The chain is built from TRBV12-3 or TRBV12-4 and TRBJ2-7; no clear D. This CDR3 comprises 13 residues. Trimming took 3 bases from V and 2 from J, leaving 8 bases between them. CDR3 coding DNA: TGTGCCAGCAGTTTTAGTCAGGCCTACGAGCAGTACTTC. Translation: CASSFSQAYEQYF.

This clonotype was observed a few times. The genes are TRBV12-3 or TRBV12-4 and TRBJ2-5; 7 bases are shared with TRBD2. This CDR3 comprises 14 residues. The J segment lost 5 bases and the V segment lost 1 base, leaving 4 bases of the junction unmatched. The CDR3 protein is CASSLEAGIETQYF. The CDR3 DNA reads TGTGCCAGCAGTTTAGAAGCGGGAATCGAGACCCAGTACTTC.

This sequence joins TRBV4-2 and TRBJ2-1; TRBD2 agrees at 7 bases. The CDR3 contains 17 residues. CDR1 LGHNA and CDR2 YNFKEQ come from the germline V gene. The V segment lost 3 bases and the J segment 10 bases; nucleotides outside the gene matches: 18. This chain's CDR3 is CASSHSGTTKRRKEQFF. CDR3 DNA: TGTGCCAGCAGCCACTCTGGGACTACCAAAAGGAGAAAGGAGCAGTTCTTC.

V is TRBV7-9 and J is TRBJ2-6; possibly TRBD1 for D (6 bases). The CDR3 extends over 14 amino acids. The V gene's germline CDR1 is SEHNR and CDR2 FQNEAQ (reference sequence). The V gene lost 7 bases and the J gene lost 1 base, with 8 bases spanning the gap. DNA for the CDR3: TGTGCCAGCACCACAGGGTCTGGGGCCAACGTCCTGACTTTC. It is translated as CASTTGSGANVLTF.

Only a few counts were recorded for this clonotype. The rearrangement uses TRBV4-3 and TRBJ1-2, with D maybe TRBD1 (5 bases). V dropped 0 bases and J dropped 3 bases, with 11 bases sitting between them. The CDR3 is 15 amino acids. The germline V gene encodes CDR1 LGHNA and CDR2 YSLEER. In DNA form, the CDR3 reads TGCGCCAGCAGCCAAGAGGGAGGGGCTCACTATGGCTACACCTTC. Residues: CASSQEGGAHYGYTF.

This chain connects TRBV12-5 to TRBJ2-1; 14 bases are a match to TRBD2. J was trimmed by 0 bases and V by 3 bases; bases with no gene match: 13. Germline CDR1 reads LGHNT; CDR2 reads FRNRAP. The CDR3 is 21 residues long. CDR3 sequence (DNA): TGTGCTAGTGGTTTTCGGGTTCCGGGACTAGCGGGAGAGCACTCCTACAATGAGCAGTTCTTC. Residues: CASGFRVPGLAGEHSYNEQFF.

This clonotype was counted only a few times. This sequence joins TRBV12-5 and TRBJ2-6; TRBD2 might be the D (5 bases). The CDR3 covers 17 residues. Germline V lookup: CDR1 LGHNT, CDR2 FRNRAP. The V gene lost 3 bases and the J gene lost 1 base, with 13 bases spanning the gap. The CDR3 loop reads CASGFWYPGSGANVLTF. CDR3 DNA sequence: TGTGCTAGTGGTTTCTGGTATCCGGGGTCTGGGGCCAACGTCCTGACTTTC.

The chain recombines TRBV7-2 with TRBJ2-7; no firm D call. This CDR3 has 13 residues. V was shortened by 5 bases and J by 3 bases, with 11 bases between the two germline ends. Germline V gives CDR1 SGHTA, CDR2 FQGNSA. CDR3 loop: CASSISMNYEQYF. CDR3 sequence (DNA): TGTGCCAGCAGCATCAGCATGAACTACGAGCAGTACTTC.

This clonotype was seen a handful of times. The V call is TRBV7-6, the J call TRBJ2-3, with 9 bases matching TRBD2. J gave up 1 base and V 1 base, and 6 bases lay outside the gene matches. The CDR3 is made up of 17 amino acids. Germline assignment: CDR1 SGHVS and CDR2 FNYEAQ. CDR3 DNA sequence: TGTGCCAGCAGCTTAGTCCCCCTAGCGGGGCGCACAGATACGCAGTATTTT. This codes for CASSLVPLAGRTDTQYF.

This clonotype was picked up a small number of times. The chain has TRBV20-1 and TRBJ2-3, with D possibly TRBD1 on 5 matching bases. This CDR3 spans 13 amino acids. V was cut by 6 bases and J by 0 bases, with 10 bases left in between. The germline V gene has CDR1 DFQATT and CDR2 SNEGSKA (reference sequence). CDR3 region: CSAPTVSTDTQYF. In nucleotides, the CDR3 is TGCAGTGCCCCGACAGTTAGCACAGATACGCAGTATTTT.